Each of the 30 T cell receptor beta chains below was sequenced from the same sample in a study of shared clonotypes between healthy human individuals. Profiling relied on immunoSEQ multiplex PCR, and the TCRdb table lists in-frame clones only, not all of them. The sample shows approximately 1.9 million clones, about 93% of them seen only once. Naive CD8 cells lacked CD45RO and underwent positive selection for CCR7, leaving out terminally differentiated effector memory CD45RA+ cells. What was sequenced was naive CD8+ T cells from PBMCs. The receptors stem from a man between 18 and 29 years old in good health. Some clones in this sample may be carry-over from other donors' samples.

The chain has TRBV9 and TRBJ2-5; D is undetermined. Trimming took off 6 bases at V and 2 bases at J, with 14 bases between the two ends. Germline loops: CDR1 SGDLS, CDR2 YYNGEE. The CDR3 contains 14 residues. CDR3 nucleotide sequence: TGTGCCAGCAACGATGGTCGGCTACAAGAGACCCAGTACTTC. Its protein product is CASNDGRLQETQYF.

V gene TRBV28 combines with J gene TRBJ1-1; D remains unclear. This CDR3 has 14 residues. V dropped 1 base and J dropped 1 base, with 7 bases sitting between them. Germline V gene sequence: CDR1 MDHEN, CDR2 SYDVKM. The CDR3 sequence is CASSLFFRNTEAFF. The CDR3 bases are TGTGCCAGCAGTTTATTCTTCCGGAACACTGAAGCTTTCTTT. The full variable domain, completed using reference TRBV28 and TRBJ1-1, is DVKVTQSSRYLVKRTGEKVFLECVQDMDHENMFWYRQDPGLGLRLIYFSYDVKMKEKGDIPEGYSVSREKKERFSLILESASTNQTSMYLCASSLFFRNTEAFFGQGTRLTVV.

The V and J genes are TRBV7-6 and TRBJ2-2; D may be TRBD1 (5 bases). CDR3 length: 15 residues. CDR1 is SGHVS, CDR2 FNYEAQ, per germline. Trimming cost V 1 base and J 0 bases, with 6 bases left between them. This CDR3 reads CASSLVQANTGELFF. The CDR3 nucleotides are TGTGCCAGCAGCTTAGTACAGGCGAACACCGGGGAGCTGTTTTTT.

The chain combines TRBV7-2 with TRBJ1-1; D remains ambiguous. The V gene lost 5 bases and the J gene lost 6 bases, with 13 bases spanning the gap. In germline, CDR1 is SGHTA, CDR2 FQGNSA. CDR3 size: 13 residues. The CDR3 bases are TGTGCCAGCAGCCCCATCCCCCGGGCTGAAGCTTTCTTT. Translated: CASSPIPRAEAFF.

V gene TRBV29-1 combines with J gene TRBJ2-1, with 12 bases fitting TRBD2. Germline-derived CDR1 and CDR2 are SQVTM and ANQGSEA. There are 17 residues in the CDR3. The ends lost 2 bases at V and 0 bases at J; junction bases unmatched: 5. The CDR3, as DNA: TGCAGCGTTGAACTAGCGGGAGGGACTAGCTCCTACAATGAGCAGTTCTTC. It yields the protein CSVELAGGTSSYNEQFF.

The chain uses TRBV7-9 and TRBJ2-2; 10 nucleotides agree with TRBD2. V shed 1 base and J 6 bases; nucleotides not matched to a gene: 14. CDR1 and CDR2 from the germline V gene are SEHNR and FQNEAQ (reference sequence). The CDR3 spans 19 residues. CDR3 DNA sequence: TGTGCCAGCAGCTTAGAGTTCGGACTAGCGGAAGCTTGGTCCGGGGAGCTGTTTTTT. Translated, it gives CASSLEFGLAEAWSGELFF.

The CDR3 coding sequence is TGCGCCAGCAGCCAAGAATGGCGGGTACCCAACTACGAGCAGTACTTC. Protein product: CASSQEWRVPNYEQYF. The rearrangement uses TRBV4-3 and TRBJ2-5, with a possible D match to TRBD2 (5 bases). The end of the DNA aligns better with TRBJ2-7, so the J call may be wrong. This CDR3 has 16 residues. Germline CDR1 LGHNA, CDR2 YSLEER.

V usage is TRBV5-5 and J usage is TRBJ2-7, with 8 bases fitting TRBD1. V trimming: 3 bases; J trimming: 4 bases; junction bases outside the gene matches: 9. Germline CDR1 is SGHKS and CDR2 is YYEKEE (reference sequence). The CDR3 extends over 15 amino acids. The CDR3 is CASSYPGTGLYEQYF. As DNA, the CDR3 is TGTGCCAGCAGCTACCCCGGGACAGGACTTTACGAGCAGTACTTC.

The chain uses TRBV7-6 and TRBJ2-1; 12 nucleotides align to TRBD2. From germline, CDR1 is SGHVS and CDR2 FNYEAQ. The CDR3 covers 19 residues. V was clipped by 7 bases and J by 2 bases; unmatched bases: 15. CDR3 region: CASTTRLAGVVGAYNEQFF. The CDR3 DNA reads as TGTGCCAGCACCACCCGACTAGCGGGAGTAGTTGGGGCCTACAATGAGCAGTTCTTC.

The chain joins TRBV14 to TRBJ1-1; tentatively, D is TRBD1 (5 bases). Germline V gene data show CDR1 as SGHDN and CDR2 as FVKESK. V lost 3 bases and J 4 bases, leaving 9 bases between the germline ends. This CDR3 region has 13 residues. CDR3 in amino acids: CASSHYRGTEAFF. CDR3 bases: TGTGCCAGCAGCCATTATAGGGGCACTGAAGCTTTCTTT.

The gene calls are TRBV9 and TRBJ1-3, with D perhaps TRBD1 (6 bases). CDR3 length equals 18 residues. V was shortened by 4 bases and J by 3 bases, with 23 bases between the two germline ends. Germline-derived CDR1 and CDR2 are SGDLS and YYNGEE. The CDR3 nucleotides are TGTGCCAGCAGCACCCCGGTTGTGGGCAGGGGTGGTGGAAACACCATATATTTT. Translating it yields CASSTPVVGRGGGNTIYF. Full variable domain (rest looked up from reference TRBV9 and TRBJ1-3): DSGVTQTPKHLITATGQRVTLRCSPRSGDLSVYWYQQSLDQGLQFLIQYYNGEERAKGNILERFSAQQFPDLHSELNLSSLELGDSALYFCASSTPVVGRGGGNTIYFGEGSWLTVV.

The rearrangement joins TRBV19 to TRBJ2-7; perhaps TRBD2 as D (5 bases). V lost 5 bases and J 6 bases, leaving 14 bases between the germline ends. Germline CDR1 LNHDA, CDR2 SQIVND (reference sequence). The CDR3 has 13 residues. Written as DNA, the CDR3 is TGTGCCAGTAGTCTCGGTCCTGCGGGCGAGCAGTACTTC. As protein: CASSLGPAGEQYF.

J is TRBJ2-7 and V is TRBV5-1; TRBD2 is a possible D gene (5 bases). The CDR3 is 15 amino acids. Trimming shortened V by 4 bases and J by 3 bases, and 17 bases separated the two germline ends. The germline V gene has CDR1 SGHRS and CDR2 YFSETQ. CDR3: CASSPSAVEFYEQYF. CDR3 in DNA: TGCGCCAGCAGCCCGTCAGCGGTGGAGTTCTACGAGCAGTACTTC.

Remarks on this clone: Other DNA variants within this sample encode the same CDR3. The chain employs TRBV27 and TRBJ2-2; D is possibly TRBD1 (5 bases). The CDR3 totals 13 residues. Germline CDR1 is MNHEY and CDR2 is SMNVEV (reference sequence). Trimming removed 8 bases from V and 4 bases from J, with 11 bases in between. CDR3 in amino acids: CASSYRGTGELFF. The CDR3 nucleotides are TGTGCCAGCTCGTATAGGGGCACCGGGGAGCTGTTTTTT.

This chain connects TRBV6-5 to TRBJ2-1, with TRBD2 as a possible D gene (6 bases). Germline V CDR1 and CDR2: MNHEY, SVGAGI. The CDR3 length is 16 residues. The germline V and J ends were trimmed by 0 bases and 2 bases, with 11 bases remaining between them. The CDR3 DNA reads as TGTGCCAGCAGTTACTCGGAGGGTAGCGCCTACAATGAGCAGTTCTTC. It encodes CASSYSEGSAYNEQFF.

This clone was counted once. V and J are TRBV29-1 and TRBJ2-1; D remains unclear. The CDR3 length is 12 residues. Deletions cut 3 bases from V and 5 bases from J, with 8 bases between. Germline V gene lookup returns CDR1 SQVTM and CDR2 ANQGSEA. CDR3 in amino acids: CSVEVVDNEQFF. The CDR3 coding sequence is TGCAGCGTTGAGGTGGTCGACAATGAGCAGTTCTTC.

The rearrangement uses TRBV19 and TRBJ1-1, with D possibly being TRBD1 (5 bases). The CDR3 extends over 15 amino acids. In germline, CDR1 is LNHDA, CDR2 SQIVND (reference sequence). The V and J ends lost 1 base and 2 bases respectively, with 11 bases between them. The chain's CDR3 is CASSIAPDSNTEAFF. The CDR3 DNA sequence: TGTGCCAGTAGTATAGCCCCAGACAGCAACACTGAAGCTTTCTTT.

The chain couples TRBV4-3 to TRBJ2-6; maybe TRBD1 (5 bases). There are 19 residues in the CDR3. Per germline, CDR1 LGHNA and CDR2 YSLEER. V gave up 2 bases and J gave up 0 bases, with 17 bases separating them. DNA of the CDR3: TGCGCCAGCAGCCAAAACCCAGGGCTCACTTCCTCTGGGGCCAACGTCCTGACTTTC. Its translation: CASSQNPGLTSSGANVLTF.

The V call is TRBV5-4, the J call TRBJ1-1; D may be TRBD1 (5 bases). Germline V lookup: CDR1 SGHNT, CDR2 YYREEE (reference sequence). The V and J ends lost 2 bases and 5 bases respectively, with 16 bases between them. The CDR3 spans 15 residues. CDR3 in DNA: TGTGCCAGCAGCTTCATTCCATTGCAGGGTACTGAAGCTTTCTTT. Protein sequence: CASSFIPLQGTEAFF.

The chain joins TRBV28 to TRBJ2-7; TRBD1 might be the D (6 bases). V lost 3 bases to trimming and J lost 1 base, with 13 bases between them. CDR3 length equals 15 residues. Germline loops: CDR1 MDHEN, CDR2 SYDVKM. The CDR3 spells CASSFLRQASYEQYF. The CDR3 region has the DNA TGTGCCAGCAGTTTCCTACGACAGGCGTCCTACGAGCAGTACTTC.

J is TRBJ2-7 and V is TRBV5-4, with 9 positions matching TRBD2. The V segment lost 4 bases and the J segment 5 bases; nucleotides outside the gene matches: 10. The CDR3 has 15 amino acids. Germline V gives CDR1 SGHNT, CDR2 YYREEE (reference sequence). CDR3 in amino acids: CASSPTGLASHEQYF. The CDR3 DNA is TGTGCCAGCAGCCCGACGGGACTAGCTTCCCACGAGCAGTACTTC.

This clone appeared a single time. This chain links TRBV5-4 with TRBJ2-1, with D possibly being TRBD2 (6 bases). Trimming took off 3 bases at V and 6 bases at J, with 10 bases between the two ends. The CDR3 consists of 13 residues. Germline CDR1 and CDR2: SGHNT and YYREEE (reference sequence). CDR3 loop: CASSSQAGNEQFF. The CDR3 DNA reads as TGTGCCAGCAGCTCGCAAGCGGGCAATGAGCAGTTCTTC.

The chain links TRBV27 to TRBJ2-1; no clear D gene. This CDR3 comprises 14 residues. CDR1 MNHEY and CDR2 SMNVEV come from the germline V gene (reference sequence). Trimming took 7 bases from V and 0 from J, leaving 10 bases between them. The CDR3 loop reads CASTAFSSYNEQFF. The CDR3 bases are TGTGCCAGCACGGCGTTCAGCTCCTACAATGAGCAGTTCTTC.

The chain is built from TRBV7-7 and TRBJ2-5; D is unresolved. V shed 4 bases and J shed 1 base, with 13 bases lying between them. Germline V gives CDR1 SSHAT, CDR2 FNYEAQ (reference sequence). The CDR3 runs 15 residues. In DNA form, the CDR3 reads TGTGCCAGCAGCTACCGCGCGGCCCTCCAAGAGACCCAGTACTTC. Translating it yields CASSYRAALQETQYF.

The chain recombines TRBV19 with TRBJ2-7; D possibly corresponds to TRBD1 (5 bases). The germline V and J ends were trimmed by 2 bases and 3 bases, with 11 bases remaining between them. Germline CDR1 is LNHDA and CDR2 is SQIVND (reference sequence). CDR3 length equals 14 residues. CDR3 amino acids: CASSILDSRYEQYF. CDR3 DNA sequence: TGTGCCAGTAGTATACTCGACAGCCGCTACGAGCAGTACTTC.

The CDR3 loop is CASSILGGGYTF. The CDR3 DNA reads TGTGCCAGTAGTATATTGGGAGGTGGCTACACCTTC. The chain combines TRBV19 with TRBJ1-2; D not certain. Trimming shortened V by 2 bases and J by 7 bases, and 8 bases separated the two germline ends. The CDR3 totals 12 residues. CDR1 is LNHDA, CDR2 SQIVND, per germline (reference sequence).

The rearrangement joins TRBV2 to TRBJ2-5; D is unclear. The germline CDR1 and CDR2 sequences are SNHLY and FYNNEI. This CDR3 spans 13 amino acids. The V gene lost 10 bases and the J gene lost 2 bases, with 14 bases spanning the gap. The chain's CDR3 is CATRHSLQETQYF. In DNA form, the CDR3 reads TGTGCCACCAGACACAGCCTACAAGAGACCCAGTACTTC. Full variable domain (missing parts from reference TRBV2 and TRBJ2-5): EPEVTQTPSHQVTQMGQEVILRCVPISNHLYFYWYRQILGQKVEFLVSFYNNEISEKSEIFDDQFSVERPDGSNFTLKIRSTKLEDSAMYFCATRHSLQETQYFGPGTRLLVL.

The V and J genes are TRBV4-2 and TRBJ2-7; 7 nucleotides match TRBD2. After removal of 0 bases from V and 3 bases from J, the junction contained 8 bases not matched to a gene. The V gene's germline CDR1 is LGHNA and CDR2 YNFKEQ. The CDR3 spans 16 residues. CDR3 region: CASSQDRIGTNYEQYF. CDR3 DNA sequence: TGTGCCAGCAGCCAAGATAGGATCGGGACTAACTACGAGCAGTACTTC.

This clone showed up just a few times. V and J are TRBV4-1 and TRBJ1-5; D is uncertain. Germline-derived CDR1 and CDR2 are MGHRA and YSYEKL. With 4 bases removed from V and 1 base from J, the gap between germline ends came to 11 bases. The CDR3 loop spans 15 amino acids. CDR3 region: CASSLLRGSNQPQHF. CDR3 in DNA: TGCGCCAGCAGCCTGCTGCGCGGGAGCAATCAGCCCCAGCATTTT.

The chain uses TRBV6-4 and TRBJ2-1, with 10 bases matching TRBD2. Germline CDR1 MRHNA, CDR2 SNTAGT. This CDR3 region has 15 residues. The ends lost 6 bases at V and 2 bases at J; junction bases unmatched: 4. In DNA, the CDR3 is TGTGCCAGCAGAATACTAGCGGGACCCTACAATGAGCAGTTCTTC. Protein product: CASRILAGPYNEQFF.